A selection of T cell receptor beta chains follows, all from one sample in a study of CXCR3-negative and CXCR3-positive naive CD8 T cells. TCRdb re-called the 5' RACE reads and catalogs CDR3 proteins one per entry, DNA excluded. This repertoire includes around 160,000 distinct CDR3 sequences. Sequencing used naive CXCR3+ CD8+ T cells from blood. These receptors originate from a human donor in good health. Some clones in this sample may be carry-over from other donors' samples. The CDR3 runs from the conserved cysteine through the conserved F or W. Each record gives: V gene, J gene, CDR3 protein.

TRBV27,TRBJ1-1,CASREQGSPVHRKNTEAFF
TRBV18,TRBJ2-1,CASSTRGNEQFF
TRBV7-9,TRBJ2-2,CASSRRSGTYTGELFF
TRBV9,TRBJ2-1,CASSPPSGFKYNEQFF
TRBV30,TRBJ1-1,CAWSGGQGMDTEAFF
TRBV12-3/TRBV12-4,TRBJ2-1,CASSYPGQSSYNEQFF
TRBV28,TRBJ1-4,CASSPQGGPATNEKLFF
TRBV27,TRBJ2-1,CASSSRLAGGNEQFF
TRBV3-1,TRBJ2-7,CASSQEEGIVDEQYF
TRBV27,TRBJ2-1,CASSGGSLVNEQFF
TRBV19,TRBJ2-1,CASRSMDTGNEQFF
TRBV29-1,TRBJ2-7,CSVADKTNYEQYF
TRBV29-1,TRBJ2-1,CSASGTSGSNEQFF
TRBV7-7,TRBJ2-1,CATTRLAGVHEQFF
TRBV12-3/TRBV12-4,TRBJ1-1,CASSLRDRDTEAFF
TRBV12-3/TRBV12-4,TRBJ2-3,CASSFGPQPGDTDTQYF
TRBV12-3/TRBV12-4,TRBJ1-2,CASTPLDRASGYTF
TRBV7-9,TRBJ1-1,CASSLVAFGRQDTEAFF
TRBV20-1,TRBJ2-1,CSLQGFGDTNEQFF
TRBV29-1,TRBJ2-7,CSVAQSGEQYF
TRBV7-6,TRBJ2-3,CASSFTGLSTDTQYF
TRBV7-2,TRBJ1-1,CASSFSGGVTEAFF
TRBV29-1,TRBJ2-1,CSAGLAGVRTTYNEQFF
TRBV12-3/TRBV12-4,TRBJ1-3,CASSPLGAGRSGNTIYF
TRBV5-1,TRBJ2-7,CASSLGHPYEQYF
TRBV4-3,TRBJ1-2,CASSQHRAGGLYGYTF
TRBV28,TRBJ1-5,CASSLGPQPQHF
TRBV23-1,TRBJ2-7,CASSQPIWPGQDSHEQYF
TRBV7-9,TRBJ2-1,CASSMDGFYNEQFF
TRBV5-1,TRBJ2-1,CASSYTSPVGPEQFF
TRBV29-1,TRBJ2-3,CSVEDLQLAGGRTDTQYF
TRBV29-1,TRBJ2-1,CSVGQGSLSYNEQFF
TRBV12-3/TRBV12-4,TRBJ2-7,CASSHRDSDHEQYF
TRBV7-9,TRBJ2-1,CASSVGGTAYNEQFF
TRBV20-1,TRBJ2-1,CSARDAWASTSGILRQFF
TRBV2,TRBJ2-7,CATRTGRAYEQYF
TRBV7-3,TRBJ1-1,CASSEMGTGNTEAFF
TRBV13,TRBJ1-2,CASSLGPGQGHGYTF
TRBV5-1,TRBJ1-1,CASSFRQGASPTEAFF
TRBV10-3,TRBJ1-2,CAISESGDLYGYTF
TRBV12-3/TRBV12-4,TRBJ1-4,CASSLVQGLTEKLFF
TRBV7-9,TRBJ1-5,CASSFPNQPQHF
TRBV7-3,TRBJ2-1,CASSLIGERVSYNEQFF
TRBV20-1,TRBJ2-7,CSAPTESGLGSPYEQYF
TRBV12-3/TRBV12-4,TRBJ2-7,CASSWEAQGHYEQYF
TRBV3-1,TRBJ2-1,CASSQVVGGASYNEQFF
TRBV29-1,TRBJ1-1,CSVAQTEMNTEAFF
TRBV28,TRBJ2-5,CASSSLAARRTQYF
TRBV5-4,TRBJ2-2,CASRYVDTGELFF
TRBV14,TRBJ1-5,CASSPNGGQPQHF
TRBV6-4,TRBJ2-3,CASSDGLSGKTSTDTQYF
TRBV20-1,TRBJ2-2,CSARPLLAGGTGELFF